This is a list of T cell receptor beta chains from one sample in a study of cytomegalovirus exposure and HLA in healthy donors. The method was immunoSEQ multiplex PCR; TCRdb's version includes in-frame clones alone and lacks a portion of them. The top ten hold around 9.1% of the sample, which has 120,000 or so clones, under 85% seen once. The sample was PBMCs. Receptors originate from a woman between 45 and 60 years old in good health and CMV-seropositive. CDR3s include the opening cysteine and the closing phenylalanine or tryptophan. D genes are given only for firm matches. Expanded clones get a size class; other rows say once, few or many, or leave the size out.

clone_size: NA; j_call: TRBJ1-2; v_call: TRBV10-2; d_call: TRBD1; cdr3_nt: TGCGCCAGCACTCCGGGACAGTCGGTCGGCTACACCTTC; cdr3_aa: CASTPGQSVGYTF
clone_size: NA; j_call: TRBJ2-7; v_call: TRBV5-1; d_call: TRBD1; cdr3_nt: TGCGCCAGCAGCTTGAGACAGGGGGCGATTGCGCGGGAGCAGTACTTC; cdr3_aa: CASSLRQGAIAREQYF
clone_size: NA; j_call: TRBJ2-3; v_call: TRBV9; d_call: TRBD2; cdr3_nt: TGTGCCAGCAGCGCCGGACTAGCGGCCCAGTATTTT; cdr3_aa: CASSAGLAAQYF
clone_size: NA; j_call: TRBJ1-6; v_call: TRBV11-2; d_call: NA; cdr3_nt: TGTGCCAGCAGCTTAGAATGGGGGGCCCTCCACTTT; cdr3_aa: CASSLEWGALHF
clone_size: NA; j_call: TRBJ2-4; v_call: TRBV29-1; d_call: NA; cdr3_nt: TGTAGCGTTGAGGAGGCTGCCAAAAACATTCAGTACTTC; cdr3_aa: CSVEEAAKNIQYF
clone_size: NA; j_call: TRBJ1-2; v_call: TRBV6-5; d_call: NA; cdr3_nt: TGTGCCAGCACCGTGAAAGGACAGACCTATGGCTACACCTTC; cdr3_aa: CASTVKGQTYGYTF
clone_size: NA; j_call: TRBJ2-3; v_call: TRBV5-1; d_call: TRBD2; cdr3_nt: TGCGCCAGCAGCACGCTAGCGGTTAATACAGATACGCAGTATTTT; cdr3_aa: CASSTLAVNTDTQYF
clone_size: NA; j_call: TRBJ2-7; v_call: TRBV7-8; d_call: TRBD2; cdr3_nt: TGTGCCAGCAGCGGTGGGGTTCTAGCGGGATATAACGAGCAGTACTTC; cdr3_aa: CASSGGVLAGYNEQYF
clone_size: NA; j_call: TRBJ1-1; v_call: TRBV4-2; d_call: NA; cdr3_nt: TGTGCCAGCACTAGGTCACAGGGTACCACTGAAGCTTTCTTT; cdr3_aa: CASTRSQGTTEAFF
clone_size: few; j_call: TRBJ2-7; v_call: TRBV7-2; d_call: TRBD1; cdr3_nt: TGTGCCAGCAGCTTAGGTGGCGGACAGGGGATATACGAGCAGTACTTC; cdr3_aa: CASSLGGGQGIYEQYF
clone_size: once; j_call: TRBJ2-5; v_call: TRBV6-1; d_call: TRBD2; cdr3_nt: TGTGCCAGCAGTGAAGCGACTAGCGGGAGGCAGACCCAGTACTTC; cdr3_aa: CASSEATSGRQTQYF
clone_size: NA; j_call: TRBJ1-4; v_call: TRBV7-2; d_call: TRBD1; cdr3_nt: TGTGCCAGCAGCTTAACAGGGGATGAAAAACTGTTTTTT; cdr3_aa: CASSLTGDEKLFF
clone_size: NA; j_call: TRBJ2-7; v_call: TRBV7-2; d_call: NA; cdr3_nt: TGTGCCAGCAGCTTGCGGAGGCTAGCAGCGTACGAGCAGTACTTC; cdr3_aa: CASSLRRLAAYEQYF
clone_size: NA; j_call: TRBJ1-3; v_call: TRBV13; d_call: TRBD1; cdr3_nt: TGTGCCAGCAGCGACGGGACAGGGTATGGGAACACCATATATTTT; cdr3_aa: CASSDGTGYGNTIYF
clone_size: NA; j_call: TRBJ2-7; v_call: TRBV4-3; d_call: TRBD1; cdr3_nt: TGCGCCAGCAGCCAAATTGCGGGACAGGGGGCCAACGAGCAGTACTTC; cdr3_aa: CASSQIAGQGANEQYF
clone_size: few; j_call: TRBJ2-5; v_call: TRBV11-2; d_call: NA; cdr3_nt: TGTGCCAGCAGCCCCCCGGGACTCCAAGAGACCCAGTACTTC; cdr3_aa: CASSPPGLQETQYF
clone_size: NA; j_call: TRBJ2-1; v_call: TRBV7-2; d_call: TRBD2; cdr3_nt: TGTGCCAGCAGCGGGGGGACTAGCGGGAGGGCCTCAGGCTACAATGAGCAGTTCTTC; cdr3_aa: CASSGGTSGRASGYNEQFF
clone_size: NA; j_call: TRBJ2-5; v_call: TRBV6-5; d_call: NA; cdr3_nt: TGTGCCAGCAGAAGACAGGCACAAGAGACCCAGTACTTC; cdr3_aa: CASRRQAQETQYF
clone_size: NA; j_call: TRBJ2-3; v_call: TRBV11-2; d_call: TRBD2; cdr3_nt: TGTGCCAGCAGCGTTAGCGGGGGAATTGGAGATACGCAGTATTTT; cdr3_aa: CASSVSGGIGDTQYF
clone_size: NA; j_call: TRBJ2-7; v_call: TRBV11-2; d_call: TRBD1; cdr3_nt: TGTGCCAGCACCGTTACCGGGACAGGGGCCTACGAGCAGTACTTC; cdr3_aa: CASTVTGTGAYEQYF